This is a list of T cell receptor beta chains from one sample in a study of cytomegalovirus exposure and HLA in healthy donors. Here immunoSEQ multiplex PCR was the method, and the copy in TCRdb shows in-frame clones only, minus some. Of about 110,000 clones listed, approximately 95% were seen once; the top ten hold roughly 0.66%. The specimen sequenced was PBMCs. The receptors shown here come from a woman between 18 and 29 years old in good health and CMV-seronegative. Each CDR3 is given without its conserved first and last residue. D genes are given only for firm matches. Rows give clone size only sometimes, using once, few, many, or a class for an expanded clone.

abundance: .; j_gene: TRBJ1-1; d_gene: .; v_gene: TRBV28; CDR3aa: ASRLGGLKTEAF
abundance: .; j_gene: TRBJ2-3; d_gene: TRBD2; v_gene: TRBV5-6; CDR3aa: ASSSQPGLATDTQY
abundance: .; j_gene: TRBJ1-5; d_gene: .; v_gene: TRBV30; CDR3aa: AWAGTPSNQPQH
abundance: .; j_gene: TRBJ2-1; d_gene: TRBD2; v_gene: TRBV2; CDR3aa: ASRRLAGDSYNEQF
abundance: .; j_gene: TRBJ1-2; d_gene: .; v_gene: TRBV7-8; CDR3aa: ASSLDLGSYGYT
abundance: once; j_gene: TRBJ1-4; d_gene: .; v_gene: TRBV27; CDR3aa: ASSLFEGTEKLF
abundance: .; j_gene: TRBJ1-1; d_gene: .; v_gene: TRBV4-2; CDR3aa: ASSPHPSAGDRYTEAF
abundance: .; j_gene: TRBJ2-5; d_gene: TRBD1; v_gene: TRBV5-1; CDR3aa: ASTQGAWETQY
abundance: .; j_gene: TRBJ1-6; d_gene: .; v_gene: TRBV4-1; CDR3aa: ASSQDALGGYNSPLH
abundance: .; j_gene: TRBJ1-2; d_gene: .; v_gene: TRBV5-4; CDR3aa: ASSPGSPGLVYYGYT
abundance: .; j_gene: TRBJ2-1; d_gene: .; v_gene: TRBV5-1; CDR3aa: ASSLGGSSYNEQF
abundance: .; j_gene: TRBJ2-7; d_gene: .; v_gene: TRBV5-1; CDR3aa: ASSLDRDYEQY
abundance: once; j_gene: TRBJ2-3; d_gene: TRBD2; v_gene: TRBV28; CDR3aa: ASSPPPAGLADTQY
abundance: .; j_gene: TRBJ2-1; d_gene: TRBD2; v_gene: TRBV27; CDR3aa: ASSRGTSGTTNNEQF
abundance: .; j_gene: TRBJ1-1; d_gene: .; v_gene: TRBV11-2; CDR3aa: ASSPLRGEAF
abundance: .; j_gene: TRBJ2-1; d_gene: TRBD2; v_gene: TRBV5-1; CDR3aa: ASSSGETSGGANEQF
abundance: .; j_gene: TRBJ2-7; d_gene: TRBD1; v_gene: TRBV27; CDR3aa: ASSLEGGVEQY
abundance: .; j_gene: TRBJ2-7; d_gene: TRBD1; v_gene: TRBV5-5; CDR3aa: ASSWGGQGAYEQY
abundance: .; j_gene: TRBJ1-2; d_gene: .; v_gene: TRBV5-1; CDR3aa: ASSPEPQGLRLTNYGYT
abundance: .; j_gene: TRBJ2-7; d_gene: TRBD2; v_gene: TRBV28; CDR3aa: ASTREGIPYEQY
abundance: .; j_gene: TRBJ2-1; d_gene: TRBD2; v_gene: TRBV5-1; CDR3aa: ASSPGGTSGGNEQF
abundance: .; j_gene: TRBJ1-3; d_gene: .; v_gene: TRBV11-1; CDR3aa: ASSPILDTGNTIY
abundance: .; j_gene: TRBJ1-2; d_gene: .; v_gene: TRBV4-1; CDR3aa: ASSQDRAGWYYGYT
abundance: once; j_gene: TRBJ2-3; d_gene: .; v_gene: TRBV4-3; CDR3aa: ASSQGRTIRDTQY
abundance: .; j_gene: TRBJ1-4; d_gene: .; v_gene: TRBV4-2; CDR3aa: ASSPIGGWDEKLF